These T cell receptor beta chains were read from a single sample in a study of blood T cell repertoires in COVID-19. The data were produced by immunoSEQ multiplex PCR, yet TCRdb's version contains in-frame clones alone and is incomplete. The sample holds 300,000 to 500,000 clones, 70% to 90% seen once. The sequencing sample was made of PBMCs or T cells enriched from blood (not recorded which). Receptors originate from a woman aged 30 to 39 with acute COVID-19. The CDR3 runs from the conserved cysteine through the conserved F or W. A D gene is named only where the DNA matches it firmly. Part of the rows lack a size; the others show once, few, many or a class for expanded clones.

d_call: -
cdr3_length: 14
v_call: TRBV18
j_call: TRBJ1-2
clone_size: -
cdr3_aa: CASSQPLNYYGYTF
cdr3_nt: TGTGCCAGCTCACAGCCGCTCAATTACTATGGCTACACCTTC

d_call: TRBD1
cdr3_length: 15
v_call: TRBV18
j_call: TRBJ2-5
clone_size: -
cdr3_aa: CASSPGQGARETQYF
cdr3_nt: TGTGCCAGCTCACCGGGACAGGGGGCGCGGGAGACCCAGTACTTC

d_call: TRBD1
cdr3_length: 14
v_call: TRBV10-2
j_call: TRBJ2-7
clone_size: -
cdr3_aa: CASSDSGQIYEQYF
cdr3_nt: TGCGCCAGCAGTGATTCGGGACAGATCTACGAGCAGTACTTC

d_call: -
cdr3_length: 13
v_call: TRBV3-1/TRBV3-2
j_call: TRBJ1-1
clone_size: -
cdr3_aa: CASSPYRSTEAFF
cdr3_nt: TGTGCCAGCAGCCCATACAGGAGCACTGAAGCTTTCTTT

d_call: TRBD1
cdr3_length: 16
v_call: TRBV7-2
j_call: TRBJ2-7
clone_size: once
cdr3_aa: CASSSAGQGKEREQYF
cdr3_nt: TGTGCCAGCAGCTCTGCGGGACAGGGGAAGGAACGCGAGCAGTACTTC

d_call: TRBD1
cdr3_length: 16
v_call: TRBV4-2
j_call: TRBJ1-2
clone_size: -
cdr3_aa: CASSQGSRNRGLGYTF
cdr3_nt: TGTGCCAGCAGCCAAGGATCCCGAAACAGGGGGCTCGGCTACACCTTC

d_call: -
cdr3_length: 14
v_call: TRBV10-2
j_call: TRBJ2-1
clone_size: -
cdr3_aa: CASSERGSYNEQFF
cdr3_nt: TGCGCCAGCAGTGAGAGGGGGTCTTACAATGAGCAGTTCTTC

d_call: TRBD1
cdr3_length: 14
v_call: TRBV27
j_call: TRBJ1-2
clone_size: -
cdr3_aa: CASTLTGGDYGYTF
cdr3_nt: TGTGCCAGCACCCTGACAGGGGGTGACTATGGCTACACCTTC

d_call: TRBD1
cdr3_length: 16
v_call: TRBV30
j_call: TRBJ1-1
clone_size: -
cdr3_aa: CAWSVSGPGTGSEAFF
cdr3_nt: TGTGCCTGGAGTGTAAGTGGTCCGGGGACAGGGTCTGAAGCTTTCTTT

d_call: -
cdr3_length: 15
v_call: TRBV5-1
j_call: TRBJ1-1
clone_size: -
cdr3_aa: CASSLRGGVKTEAFF
cdr3_nt: TGCGCCAGCAGCTTACGCGGAGGGGTTAAGACTGAAGCTTTCTTT

d_call: -
cdr3_length: 16
v_call: TRBV6-5
j_call: TRBJ1-4
clone_size: -
cdr3_aa: CASSYSNLGGEEKLFF
cdr3_nt: TGTGCCAGCAGTTACTCGAATCTCGGGGGAGAGGAAAAACTGTTTTTT

d_call: -
cdr3_length: 15
v_call: TRBV5-1
j_call: TRBJ1-1
clone_size: -
cdr3_aa: CATRPGELKNTEAFF
cdr3_nt: TGCGCCACCCGACCCGGGGAGCTGAAGAACACTGAAGCTTTCTTT

d_call: -
cdr3_length: 11
v_call: TRBV12-3/TRBV12-4
j_call: TRBJ1-1
clone_size: -
cdr3_aa: CAIQGSSEAFF
cdr3_nt: TGTGCCATCCAGGGTTCCTCTGAAGCTTTCTTT

d_call: TRBD1
cdr3_length: 14
v_call: TRBV6-1
j_call: TRBJ1-2
clone_size: -
cdr3_aa: CASSEGRGLTGYTF
cdr3_nt: TGTGCCAGCAGTGAAGGCAGGGGGCTCACTGGCTACACCTTC

d_call: TRBD1
cdr3_length: 14
v_call: TRBV25-1
j_call: TRBJ1-2
clone_size: few
cdr3_aa: CASSERRTGSGYTF
cdr3_nt: TGTGCCAGCAGTGAAAGGCGGACAGGCAGTGGCTACACCTTC

d_call: TRBD2
cdr3_length: 18
v_call: TRBV10-2
j_call: TRBJ2-1
clone_size: -
cdr3_aa: CASSELSRRLAGRNEQFF
cdr3_nt: TGCGCCAGCAGTGAGTTAAGTAGGAGGCTAGCGGGGAGAAATGAGCAGTTCTTC

d_call: TRBD2
cdr3_length: 15
v_call: TRBV6-1
j_call: TRBJ2-1
clone_size: -
cdr3_aa: CASSERGGSYNEQFF
cdr3_nt: TGTGCCAGCAGTGAACGGGGGGGCTCCTACAATGAGCAGTTCTTC

d_call: TRBD2
cdr3_length: 15
v_call: TRBV3-1/TRBV3-2
j_call: TRBJ2-5
clone_size: -
cdr3_aa: CASSQRGGKQETQYF
cdr3_nt: TGTGCCAGCAGCCAACGCGGGGGGAAACAAGAGACCCAGTACTTC

d_call: TRBD1
cdr3_length: 13
v_call: TRBV18
j_call: TRBJ1-2
clone_size: -
cdr3_aa: CASSPEQGRGYTF
cdr3_nt: TGTGCCAGCTCACCGGAACAGGGGCGGGGCTACACCTTC

d_call: -
cdr3_length: 15
v_call: TRBV5-1
j_call: TRBJ1-5
clone_size: -
cdr3_aa: CASSPSSGGNQPQHF
cdr3_nt: TGCGCCAGCAGCCCCTCCTCAGGTGGCAATCAGCCCCAGCATTTT

d_call: TRBD2
cdr3_length: 19
v_call: TRBV6-2/TRBV6-3
j_call: TRBJ2-1
clone_size: -
cdr3_aa: CASSARRTSGGPIYNEQFF
cdr3_nt: TGTGCCAGCAGTGCGCGAAGGACTAGCGGGGGACCGATTTACAATGAGCAGTTCTTC

d_call: TRBD1
cdr3_length: 12
v_call: TRBV12-3/TRBV12-4
j_call: TRBJ2-7
clone_size: -
cdr3_aa: CASSPGQGRQYF
cdr3_nt: TGTGCCAGCAGTCCGGGACAGGGGCGCCAGTACTTC

d_call: TRBD1
cdr3_length: 14
v_call: TRBV7-8
j_call: TRBJ1-5
clone_size: -
cdr3_aa: CASSLGTGDQPQHF
cdr3_nt: TGTGCCAGCAGCTTAGGGACAGGGGATCAGCCCCAGCATTTT

d_call: -
cdr3_length: 11
v_call: TRBV6-1
j_call: TRBJ2-7
clone_size: -
cdr3_aa: CASSEMSLQYF
cdr3_nt: TGTGCCAGCAGTGAAATGTCACTGCAGTACTTC

d_call: -
cdr3_length: 13
v_call: TRBV9
j_call: TRBJ1-1
clone_size: -
cdr3_aa: CASSVDRGTEAFF
cdr3_nt: TGTGCCAGCAGCGTTGACAGAGGCACTGAAGCTTTCTTT

d_call: TRBD1
cdr3_length: 13
v_call: TRBV28
j_call: TRBJ1-6
clone_size: -
cdr3_aa: CASRSTGYSPLHF
cdr3_nt: TGTGCCAGCAGATCGACAGGGTATTCACCCCTCCACTTT

d_call: -
cdr3_length: 15
v_call: TRBV5-4
j_call: TRBJ2-4
clone_size: -
cdr3_aa: CASSLAPGAKNIQYF
cdr3_nt: TGTGCCAGCAGCTTGGCCCCAGGGGCCAAAAACATTCAGTACTTC

d_call: -
cdr3_length: 12
v_call: TRBV12-3/TRBV12-4
j_call: TRBJ2-1
clone_size: -
cdr3_aa: CASSPTVREQFF
cdr3_nt: TGTGCCAGCAGCCCTACCGTCCGGGAGCAGTTCTTC

d_call: TRBD1
cdr3_length: 15
v_call: TRBV2
j_call: TRBJ1-1
clone_size: -
cdr3_aa: CASYRGREANTEAFF
cdr3_nt: TGTGCCAGCTACAGGGGAAGAGAGGCGAACACTGAAGCTTTCTTT

d_call: -
cdr3_length: 11
v_call: TRBV19
j_call: TRBJ1-2
clone_size: -
cdr3_aa: CASSTNYGYTF
cdr3_nt: TGTGCCAGTAGTACGAACTATGGCTACACCTTC

d_call: TRBD1
cdr3_length: 15
v_call: TRBV5-6
j_call: TRBJ2-2
clone_size: -
cdr3_aa: CASSLNRGDTGELFF
cdr3_nt: TGTGCCAGCAGCTTGAACAGGGGGGACACCGGGGAGCTGTTTTTT

d_call: -
cdr3_length: 12
v_call: TRBV14
j_call: TRBJ2-4
clone_size: -
cdr3_aa: CASSQGNAIQYF
cdr3_nt: TGTGCCAGCAGTCAGGGAAATGCCATTCAGTACTTC

d_call: -
cdr3_length: 16
v_call: TRBV21-1
j_call: TRBJ2-4
clone_size: -
cdr3_aa: CASSGRWGREVNIQYF
cdr3_nt: TGTGCCAGCAGCGGCCGGTGGGGCAGGGAGGTCAACATTCAGTACTTC

d_call: TRBD1
cdr3_length: 14
v_call: TRBV5-1
j_call: TRBJ2-3
clone_size: -
cdr3_aa: CASSFDRVTDTQYF
cdr3_nt: TGCGCCAGCAGCTTCGACAGGGTCACAGATACGCAGTATTTT

d_call: -
cdr3_length: 16
v_call: TRBV24-1
j_call: TRBJ2-1
clone_size: -
cdr3_aa: CATSEFDSRLGNEQFF
cdr3_nt: TGTGCCACCAGTGAGTTCGACAGTAGGCTGGGGAATGAGCAGTTCTTC

d_call: -
cdr3_length: 14
v_call: TRBV28
j_call: TRBJ1-2
clone_size: -
cdr3_aa: CASSLGRNNYGYTF
cdr3_nt: TGTGCCAGCAGTTTGGGGCGGAATAACTATGGCTACACCTTC

d_call: -
cdr3_length: 14
v_call: TRBV5-1
j_call: TRBJ2-5
clone_size: once
cdr3_aa: CASSSTGLGETQYF
cdr3_nt: TGCGCCAGCAGTTCGACAGGTCTCGGGGAGACCCAGTACTTC

d_call: -
cdr3_length: 15
v_call: TRBV3-1/TRBV3-2
j_call: TRBJ1-3
clone_size: once
cdr3_aa: CASSARAEQGNTIYF
cdr3_nt: TGTGCCAGCAGCGCGAGGGCAGAGCAGGGAAACACCATATATTTT

d_call: -
cdr3_length: 16
v_call: TRBV5-1
j_call: TRBJ1-1
clone_size: -
cdr3_aa: CASSLELGTSGTEAFF
cdr3_nt: TGCGCCAGCAGCCTAGAACTCGGGACAAGTGGCACTGAAGCTTTCTTT

d_call: -
cdr3_length: 13
v_call: TRBV12-3/TRBV12-4
j_call: TRBJ1-1
clone_size: -
cdr3_aa: CASAGEANTEAFF
cdr3_nt: TGTGCCAGTGCTGGGGAGGCGAACACTGAAGCTTTCTTT

d_call: TRBD1
cdr3_length: 14
v_call: TRBV9
j_call: TRBJ1-6
clone_size: -
cdr3_aa: CASSEGQNNSPLHF
cdr3_nt: TGTGCCAGCAGTGAGGGACAGAATAATTCACCCCTCCACTTT

d_call: TRBD2
cdr3_length: 15
v_call: TRBV4-1
j_call: TRBJ2-7
clone_size: -
cdr3_aa: CASSQARGDSYEQYF
cdr3_nt: TGCGCCAGCAGCCAAGCTCGGGGGGATTCCTACGAGCAGTACTTC